The 5 T cell receptor beta chains below come from one sample, sequenced in a study of T cells in Graves' hyperthyroidism and ophthalmopathy. The source material, RNA transcripts, was used to amplify TCR beta CDR3 regions. With the HTBI primer set, the TCR CDR3 went through a first round of RT-PCR. MiXCR, applied by TCRdb to the multiplex PCR reads, yields one record per CDR3 protein. Among 700,000 or so distinct CDR3 sequences listed, roughly 15% were seen once. The sample consisted of blood. All receptors come from a man younger than 30 with Graves' hyperthyroidism.

This clonotype was detected ten times or more. V is TRBV28 and J is TRBJ2-1; 11 bases are a match to TRBD2. J gave up 5 bases and V 5 bases, and 11 bases lay outside the gene matches. The CDR3 consists of 17 residues. Germline V gene data show CDR1 as MDHEN and CDR2 as SYDVKM. The CDR3 sequence: CASSRYPPTSGDNEQFF. The CDR3 nucleotides are TGTGCCAGCAGTCGATACCCCCCGACTAGCGGGGACAATGAGCAGTTCTTC.

This clonotype was detected a few times. The chain uses TRBV6-2 or TRBV6-3 and TRBJ2-4; 10 nucleotides agree with TRBD2. Germline V gene lookup returns CDR1 MNHEY and CDR2 SVGEGT. Unmatched junction bases numbered 18, after V lost 10 bases and J lost 6 bases. This CDR3 spans 17 amino acids. CDR3 loop: CATRPGLARRNGNIQYF. For the CDR3, the DNA is TGTGCCACCCGACCGGGACTAGCGCGCCGGAACGGAAACATTCAGTACTTC.

This clonotype was seen repeatedly, ten times or more. The chain links TRBV28 to TRBJ2-1; TRBD2 might be the D (5 bases). There are 17 residues in the CDR3. The germline V and J ends were trimmed by 5 bases and 6 bases, with 23 bases remaining between them. Germline assignment: CDR1 MDHEN and CDR2 SYDVKM. The DNA of the CDR3 is TGTGCCAGCAGTCACGGACGCGGAGGTCTAGTGGGCAATGAGCAGTTCTTC. Translation gives CASSHGRGGLVGNEQFF.

The J gene is TRBJ2-3, the V gene TRBV9; perhaps TRBD2 as D (6 bases). The CDR3 runs 15 residues. CDR1 is SGDLS and CDR2 is YYNGEE in the germline V gene. Trimming pared 0 bases from V and 0 bases from J, leaving 8 bases between. The CDR3 loop is CASSVAGVSTDTQYF. CDR3 sequence (DNA): TGTGCCAGCAGCGTAGCGGGAGTGAGCACAGATACGCAGTATTTT.

The chain carries TRBV5-6 and TRBJ1-2, with 7 nucleotides matching TRBD1. The CDR3 spans 18 residues. J was trimmed by 3 bases and V by 4 bases; bases with no gene match: 18. CDR1 is SGHDT and CDR2 is YYEEEE in the germline V gene. The CDR3 region is CASSHPPGQAPRDYGYTF. The DNA of the CDR3 is TGTGCCAGCAGCCATCCCCCCGGACAGGCCCCACGGGACTATGGCTACACCTTC. The complete variable domain, with remaining parts taken from reference TRBV5-6 and TRBJ1-2, reads DAGVTQSPTHLIKTRGQQVTLRCSPKSGHDTVSWYQQALGQGPQFIFQYYEEEERQRGNFPDRFSGHQFPNYSSELNVNALLLGDSALYLCASSHPPGQAPRDYGYTFGSGTRLTVV.